This T cell receptor beta chain was identified during a study of OX40 agonist ivuxolimab in advanced cancers. Overall study context: Patients received ivuxolimab, an agonistic anti-OX40 (CD134) antibody. Ivuxolimab was administered intravenously to patients at 0.01 to 10 mg/kg every 2 weeks. Notes on the study in general: Expanded clones belonging to CD8+ T cells outnumbered, on average, those of CD4+. Still undetermined is the antigen specificity of the expanded peripheral T cells.

Germline CDR1 reads SGHRS; CDR2 reads YFSETQ. The CDR3 is made up of 16 amino acids. Germline trimming cut 0 bases from V and 0 bases from J; bases unmatched to any gene: 4. With regard to this clone: The antigen is not known.

The repertoire was sequenced with immunoSEQ multiplex PCR; TCRdb's copy has only in-frame clones and lacks some. The sample lists around 68,000 clones; around 93% were seen once. The V call is TRBV5-1, the J call TRBJ2-3, with 7 bases lining up with TRBD2. Sequencing was performed on CD4+ or CD8+ T cells sorted from blood, taken in a trial of the OX40 agonist ivuxolimab. The receptor was derived from an adult with an advanced solid tumor such as melanoma, head and neck, liver or kidney cancer. The CDR3 protein is CASSLGASGSTDTQYF. CDR3 nucleotides: TGCGCCAGCAGCTTGGGAGCTAGCGGAAGCACAGATACGCAGTATTTT.